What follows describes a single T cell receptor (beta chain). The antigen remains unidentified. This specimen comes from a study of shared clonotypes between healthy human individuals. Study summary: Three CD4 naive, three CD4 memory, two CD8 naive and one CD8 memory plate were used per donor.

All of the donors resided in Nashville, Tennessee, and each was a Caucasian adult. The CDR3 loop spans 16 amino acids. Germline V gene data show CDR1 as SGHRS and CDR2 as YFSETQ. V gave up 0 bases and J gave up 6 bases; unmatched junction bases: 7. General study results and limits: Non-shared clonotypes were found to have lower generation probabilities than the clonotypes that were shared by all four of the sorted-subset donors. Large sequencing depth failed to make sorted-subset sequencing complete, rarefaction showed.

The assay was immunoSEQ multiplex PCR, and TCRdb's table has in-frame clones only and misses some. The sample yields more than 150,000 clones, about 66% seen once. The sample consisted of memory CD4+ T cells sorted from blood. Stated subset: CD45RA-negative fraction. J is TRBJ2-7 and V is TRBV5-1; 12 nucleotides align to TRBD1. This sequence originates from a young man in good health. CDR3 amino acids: CASSLVLGTGGGEQYF. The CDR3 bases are TGCGCCAGCAGCTTGGTTTTAGGGACAGGGGGCGGCGAGCAGTACTTC.